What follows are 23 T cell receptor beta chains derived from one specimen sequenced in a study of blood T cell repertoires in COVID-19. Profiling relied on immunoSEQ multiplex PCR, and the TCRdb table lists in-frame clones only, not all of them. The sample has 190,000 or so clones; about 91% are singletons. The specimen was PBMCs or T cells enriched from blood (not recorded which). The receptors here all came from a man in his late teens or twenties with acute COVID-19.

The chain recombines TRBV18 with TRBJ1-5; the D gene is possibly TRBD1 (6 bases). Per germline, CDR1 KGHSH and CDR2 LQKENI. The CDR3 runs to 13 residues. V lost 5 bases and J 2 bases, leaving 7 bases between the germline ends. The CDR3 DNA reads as TGTGCCAGCTCAGCAGGGGGCAATCAGCCCCAGCATTTT. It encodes CASSAGGNQPQHF.

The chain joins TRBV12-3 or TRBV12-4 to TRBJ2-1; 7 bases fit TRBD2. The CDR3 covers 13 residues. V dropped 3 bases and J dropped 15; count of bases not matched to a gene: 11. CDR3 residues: CASSFRVAGLPFF. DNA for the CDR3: TGTGCCAGCAGTTTTAGGGTAGCGGGCCTCCCGTTCTTC.

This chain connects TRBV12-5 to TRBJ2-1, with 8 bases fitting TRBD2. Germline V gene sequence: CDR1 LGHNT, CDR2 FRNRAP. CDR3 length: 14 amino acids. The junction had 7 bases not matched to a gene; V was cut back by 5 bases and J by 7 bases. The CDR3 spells CASGAGLARNEQFF. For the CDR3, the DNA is TGTGCTAGTGGTGCCGGACTAGCCAGGAATGAGCAGTTCTTC.

CDR3 nucleotides: TGTGCCAGCAGTTGGAGTCGGGGGACTGAAGCTTTCTTT. Protein: CASSWSRGTEAFF. This chain connects TRBV6-2 or TRBV6-3 to TRBJ1-1, with D possibly matching TRBD1 (5 bases). Germline CDR1 is MNHEY and CDR2 is SVGEGT. Trimming removed 4 bases at V and 5 bases at J, with 11 bases between. The CDR3 length is 13 residues.

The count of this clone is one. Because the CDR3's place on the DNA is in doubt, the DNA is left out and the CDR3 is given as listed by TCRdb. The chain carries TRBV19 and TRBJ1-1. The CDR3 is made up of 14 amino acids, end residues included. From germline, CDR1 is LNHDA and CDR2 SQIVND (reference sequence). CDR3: CASRGAWAGGARLF.

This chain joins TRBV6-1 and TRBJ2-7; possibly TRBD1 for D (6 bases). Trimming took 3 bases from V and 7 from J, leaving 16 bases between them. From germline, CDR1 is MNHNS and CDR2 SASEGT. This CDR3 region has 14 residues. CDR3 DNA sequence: TGTGCCAGCAGTGAGGACAGAAACTTTGGAGAGCAGTACTTC. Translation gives CASSEDRNFGEQYF.

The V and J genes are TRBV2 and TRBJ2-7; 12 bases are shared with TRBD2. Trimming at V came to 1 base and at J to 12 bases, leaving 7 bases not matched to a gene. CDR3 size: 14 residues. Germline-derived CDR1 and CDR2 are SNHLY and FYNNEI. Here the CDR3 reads CASSEEASGRVAYF. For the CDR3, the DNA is TGTGCCAGCAGTGAAGAGGCTAGCGGGAGGGTAGCGTACTTC.

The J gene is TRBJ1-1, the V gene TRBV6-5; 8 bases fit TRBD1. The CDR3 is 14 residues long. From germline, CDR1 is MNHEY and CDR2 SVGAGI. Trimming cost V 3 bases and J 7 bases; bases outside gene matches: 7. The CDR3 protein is CASSYSGGSGEAFF. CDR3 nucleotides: TGTGCCAGCAGTTATTCAGGGGGCTCGGGTGAAGCTTTCTTT.

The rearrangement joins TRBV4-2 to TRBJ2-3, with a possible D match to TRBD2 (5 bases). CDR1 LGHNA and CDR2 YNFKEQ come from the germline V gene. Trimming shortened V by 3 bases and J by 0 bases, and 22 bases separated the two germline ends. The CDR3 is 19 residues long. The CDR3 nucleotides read TGTGCCAGCAGCCACAGCCCCCCCTTCGGAGCGGCTAGCACAGATACGCAGTATTTT. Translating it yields CASSHSPPFGAASTDTQYF.

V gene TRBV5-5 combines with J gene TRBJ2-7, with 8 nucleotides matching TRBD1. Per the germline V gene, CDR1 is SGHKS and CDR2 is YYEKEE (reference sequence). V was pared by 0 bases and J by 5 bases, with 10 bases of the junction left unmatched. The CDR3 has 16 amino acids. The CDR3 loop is CASSLGLSGGYDEQYF. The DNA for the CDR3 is TGTGCCAGCAGCTTGGGATTGTCAGGGGGCTACGACGAGCAGTACTTC.

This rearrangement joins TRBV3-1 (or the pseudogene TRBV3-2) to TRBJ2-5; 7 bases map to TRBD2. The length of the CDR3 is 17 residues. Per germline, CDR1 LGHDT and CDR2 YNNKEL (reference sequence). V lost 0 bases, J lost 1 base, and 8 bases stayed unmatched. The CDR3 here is CASSQDPLAESQETQYF. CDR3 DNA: TGTGCCAGCAGCCAAGATCCGCTAGCGGAGAGCCAAGAGACCCAGTACTTC.

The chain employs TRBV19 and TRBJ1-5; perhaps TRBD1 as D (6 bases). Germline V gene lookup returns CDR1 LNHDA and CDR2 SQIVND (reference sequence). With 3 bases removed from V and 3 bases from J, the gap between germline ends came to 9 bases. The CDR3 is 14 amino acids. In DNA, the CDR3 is TGTGCCAGTAGTATCGGACAGATCAATCAGCCCCAGCATTTT. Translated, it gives CASSIGQINQPQHF.

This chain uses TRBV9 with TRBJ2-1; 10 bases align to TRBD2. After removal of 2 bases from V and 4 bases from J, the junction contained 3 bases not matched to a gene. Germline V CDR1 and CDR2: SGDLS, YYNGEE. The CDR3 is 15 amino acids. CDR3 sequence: CASSVEAGGYNEQFF. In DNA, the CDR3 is TGTGCCAGCAGCGTGGAAGCGGGGGGGTACAATGAGCAGTTCTTC.

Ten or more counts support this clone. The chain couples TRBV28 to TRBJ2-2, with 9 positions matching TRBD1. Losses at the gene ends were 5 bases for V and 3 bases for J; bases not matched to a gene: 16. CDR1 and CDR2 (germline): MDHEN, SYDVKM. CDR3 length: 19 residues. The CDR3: CASSIPGQGEDMDTGELFF. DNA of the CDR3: TGTGCCAGCAGTATACCGGGACAGGGAGAGGATATGGACACCGGGGAGCTGTTTTTT.

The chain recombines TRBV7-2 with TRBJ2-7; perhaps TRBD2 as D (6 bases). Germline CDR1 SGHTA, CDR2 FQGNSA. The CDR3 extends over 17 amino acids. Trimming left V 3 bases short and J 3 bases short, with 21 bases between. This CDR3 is CASSFERGGLGIYEQYF. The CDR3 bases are TGTGCCAGCAGCTTCGAGAGGGGAGGACTTGGGATCTACGAGCAGTACTTC.

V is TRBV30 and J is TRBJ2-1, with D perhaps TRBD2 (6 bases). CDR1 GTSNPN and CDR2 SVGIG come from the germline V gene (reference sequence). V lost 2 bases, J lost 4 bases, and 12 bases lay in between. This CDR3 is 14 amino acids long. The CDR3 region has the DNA TGTGCCTGGAGTAAAGAGGGGACTTACAATGAGCAGTTCTTC. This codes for CAWSKEGTYNEQFF.

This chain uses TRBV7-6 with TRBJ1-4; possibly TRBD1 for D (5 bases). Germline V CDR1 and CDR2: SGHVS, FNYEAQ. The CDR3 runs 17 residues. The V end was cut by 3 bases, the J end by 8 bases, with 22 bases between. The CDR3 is CASSFPALTVAGEKLFF. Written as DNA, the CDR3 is TGTGCCAGCAGCTTCCCGGCCCTGACAGTGGCTGGGGAAAAACTGTTTTTT.

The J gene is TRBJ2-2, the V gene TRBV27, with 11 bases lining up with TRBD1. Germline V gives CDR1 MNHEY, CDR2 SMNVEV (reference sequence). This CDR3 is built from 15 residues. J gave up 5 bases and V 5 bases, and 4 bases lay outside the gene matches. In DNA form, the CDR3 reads TGTGCCAGCAGTCGGGACAGGGGGTCGACCGGGGAGCTGTTTTTT. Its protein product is CASSRDRGSTGELFF.

CDR3 nucleotides: TGTGCCAGCAGCGAACTAGCGGGGTTGAAAAATGAGCAGTTCTTC. Translation: CASSELAGLKNEQFF. The rearrangement links TRBV9 to TRBJ2-1; 10 bases line up with TRBD2. The germline V gene has CDR1 SGDLS and CDR2 YYNGEE. V lost 3 bases and J lost 7; bases outside the gene matches: 7. This CDR3 has 15 amino acids. Full variable domain (remainder filled in from reference TRBV9 and TRBJ2-1): DSGVTQTPKHLITATGQRVTLRCSPRSGDLSVYWYQQSLDQGLQFLIQYYNGEERAKGNILERFSAQQFPDLHSELNLSSLELGDSALYFCASSELAGLKNEQFFGPGTRLTVL.

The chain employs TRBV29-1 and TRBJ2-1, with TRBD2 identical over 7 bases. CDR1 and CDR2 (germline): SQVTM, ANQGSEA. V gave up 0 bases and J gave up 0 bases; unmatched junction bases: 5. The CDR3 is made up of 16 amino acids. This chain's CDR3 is CSVEDLGTISYNEQFF. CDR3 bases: TGCAGCGTTGAAGACCTCGGGACTATCTCCTACAATGAGCAGTTCTTC.

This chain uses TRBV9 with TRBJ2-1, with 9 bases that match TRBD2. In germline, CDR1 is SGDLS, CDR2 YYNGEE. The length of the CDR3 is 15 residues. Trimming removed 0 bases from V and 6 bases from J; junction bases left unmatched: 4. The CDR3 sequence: CASSVDGLAINEQFF. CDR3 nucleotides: TGTGCCAGCAGCGTAGATGGACTAGCGATCAATGAGCAGTTCTTC.

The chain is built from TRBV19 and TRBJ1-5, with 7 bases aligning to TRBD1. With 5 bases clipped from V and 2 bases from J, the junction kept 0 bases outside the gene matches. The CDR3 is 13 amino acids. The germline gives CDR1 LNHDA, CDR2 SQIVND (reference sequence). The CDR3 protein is CASSDRGNQPQHF. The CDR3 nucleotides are TGTGCCAGTAGTGACAGGGGCAATCAGCCCCAGCATTTT.

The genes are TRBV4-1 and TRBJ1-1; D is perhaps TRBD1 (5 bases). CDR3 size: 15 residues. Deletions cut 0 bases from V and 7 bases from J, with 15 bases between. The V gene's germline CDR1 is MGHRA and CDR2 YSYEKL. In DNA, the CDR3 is TGCGCCAGCAGCCAAGAGGGACTGGAAGGATTTGAAGCTTTCTTT. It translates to CASSQEGLEGFEAFF.